This TCR beta chain was captured in a study of chemoradiotherapy in HPV16-positive cancers. Study-wide context: Candidate HPV-specific T-cell clones and common TCR motifs came from functional assays in a couple of HPV16-positive patients. Study observations and caveats: HPV-responsive T-cell expansion during chemoradiotherapy was linked to improved recurrence-free survival in HPV16-positive patients.

A word on this clone: As yet, its antigen is unknown.

Assay: immunoSEQ multiplex PCR; the TCRdb copy retains only in-frame clones and omits some. Among just over 25,000 clones listed, more than 90% were seen once. The germline V gene has CDR1 LNHDA and CDR2 SQIVND (reference sequence). V was pared by 6 bases and J by 4 bases, with 4 bases of the junction left unmatched. The CDR3 has 15 amino acids. The sample was blood, taken from a patient who underwent chemoradiotherapy. The chain combines TRBV19 with TRBJ2-2, with 11 nucleotides matching TRBD1. The receptor was isolated from a human donor with HPV-associated anogenital cancer. As DNA, the CDR3 is TGTGCCAGTAGAGGGACAGGGGGTAGCACCGGGGAGCTGTTTTTT. It yields the protein CASRGTGGSTGELFF.